This paragraph covers one T cell receptor beta chain sequence. Deletions cut 3 bases from V and 3 bases from J, with 6 bases between. CDR3 length: 12 amino acids. From germline, CDR1 is KGHSH and CDR2 LQKENI. The repertoire was sequenced with immunoSEQ multiplex PCR; TCRdb's copy has only in-frame clones and lacks some. The sample has 2 million to 2.5 million clones; roughly 91% are singletons. The source of the sample is a study of shared clonotypes between healthy human individuals. The naive CD8 subset, CD45RO-negative cells positively selected for CCR7, excluded terminally differentiated effector memory CD45RA+ cells.

Sequenced: naive CD8+ T cells from PBMCs. This receptor was taken from a man aged 18 to 35 in good health. Some clones in this sample may be carry-over from other donors' samples. The chain links TRBV18 to TRBJ2-7; unclear D gene. Here the CDR3 DNA reads TGTGCCAGCTCACCCTCCAACTACGAGCAGTACTTC. This gives the protein CASSPSNYEQYF.